Sequencing of this TCR beta chain was carried out in a study of T cell responses to AZD1222 COVID-19 vaccine. Whole-study results and caveats: Donor demographics were predominantly white British with a female majority; clonal diversity may be underestimated.

As concerns this clone: The target antigen is unknown.

Assay used: immunoSEQ multiplex PCR; TCRdb lists only in-frame clones, some missing. The sample records more than 95,000 clones, just over 85% being singletons. The CDR3 spans 14 residues. Germline loops: CDR1 SGHRS, CDR2 YFSETQ. Deletions cut 2 bases from V and 4 bases from J, with 10 bases between. The source of this sequence is an adult who received the AZD1222 COVID-19 vaccine. This chain joins TRBV5-1 and TRBJ2-1; D not certain. This sample comprised peripheral blood, obtained 28 days after the second AZD1222 dose. The CDR3 spells CASSFSDGYNEQFF. CDR3 nucleotide sequence: TGCGCCAGCAGCTTTTCCGACGGGTACAATGAGCAGTTCTTC.